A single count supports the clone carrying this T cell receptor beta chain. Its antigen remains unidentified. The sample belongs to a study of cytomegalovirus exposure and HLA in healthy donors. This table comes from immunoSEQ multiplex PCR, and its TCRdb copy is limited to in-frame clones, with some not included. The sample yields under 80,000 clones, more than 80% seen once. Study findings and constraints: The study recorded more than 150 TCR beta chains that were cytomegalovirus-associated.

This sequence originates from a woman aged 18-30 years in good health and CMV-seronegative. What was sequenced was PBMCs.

CDR3 sequence (DNA): TGTGCCAGCAGCGTCGACGGGTCGGAGCAGTACTTC. Protein product: CASSVDGSEQYF. The chain has TRBV9 and TRBJ2-7; D uncertain. The CDR3 length is 12 residues. The V and J ends lost 2 bases and 7 bases respectively, with 10 bases between them. Looked up from germline, CDR1 is SGDLS and CDR2 is YYNGEE.